One T cell receptor beta chain is described in this entry. What it recognizes is unknown. Trimming took 1 base from V and 4 from J, leaving 7 bases between them. The CDR3 spans 12 residues. Germline CDR1 reads DFQATT; CDR2 reads SNEGSKA (reference sequence). The data derive from a study of T-cell reconstitution after alpha-beta-depleted transplantation in children. General observations from the study: Surviving recipient T cells and thymic progenitors produced the high day-60 TCRbeta diversity seen in some patients. Hyperexpanded clones declined; after one year, newly produced T cells mostly supplied diversity. After transplant, at about two months, alpha-beta T cells were reportedly derived from several hundred expanded graft clones.

Unique molecular identifiers were incorporated when the TCRbeta library was constructed. Each CDR3 protein is one row after TCRdb ran MiXCR on the PCR reads. The table shows roughly 570,000 distinct CDR3 sequences, with 25% to 30% occurring only once. The rearrangement uses TRBV20-1 and TRBJ2-5, with a weak D call TRBD2 (5 bases). This receptor was identified in a boy less than two years old with Wiskott-Aldrich syndrome, due to receive a stem cell transplant. The input for sequencing was PBMCs, taken before TCRalphabeta/CD19-depleted stem cell transplant. CDR3 DNA sequence: TGCAGTGCTAGAGCCGAGGGAGAGACCCAGTACTTC. Translated, it gives CSARAEGETQYF.